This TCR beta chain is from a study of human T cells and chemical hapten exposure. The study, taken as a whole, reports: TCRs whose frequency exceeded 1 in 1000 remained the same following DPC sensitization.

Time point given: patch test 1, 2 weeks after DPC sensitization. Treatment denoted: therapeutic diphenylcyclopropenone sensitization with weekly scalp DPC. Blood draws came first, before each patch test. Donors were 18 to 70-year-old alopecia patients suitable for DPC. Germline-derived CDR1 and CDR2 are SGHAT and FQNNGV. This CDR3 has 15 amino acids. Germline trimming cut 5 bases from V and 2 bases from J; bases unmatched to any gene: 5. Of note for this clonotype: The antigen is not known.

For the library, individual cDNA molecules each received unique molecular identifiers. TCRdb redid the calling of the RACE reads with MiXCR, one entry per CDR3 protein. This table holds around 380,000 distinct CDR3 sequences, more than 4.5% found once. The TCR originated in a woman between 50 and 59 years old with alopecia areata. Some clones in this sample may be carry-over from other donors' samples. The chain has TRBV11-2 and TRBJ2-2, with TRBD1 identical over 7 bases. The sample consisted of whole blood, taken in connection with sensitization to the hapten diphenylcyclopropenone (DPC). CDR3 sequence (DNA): TGTGCCAGCAGCCCAGGGACAGATAACACCGGGGAGCTGTTTTTT. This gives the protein CASSPGTDNTGELFF. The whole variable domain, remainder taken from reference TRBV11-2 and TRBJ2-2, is EAGVAQSPRYKIIEKRQSVAFWCNPISGHATLYWYQQILGQGPKLLIQFQNNGVVDDSQLPKDRFSAERLKGVDSTLKIQPAKLEDSAVYLCASSPGTDNTGELFFGEGSRLTVL.